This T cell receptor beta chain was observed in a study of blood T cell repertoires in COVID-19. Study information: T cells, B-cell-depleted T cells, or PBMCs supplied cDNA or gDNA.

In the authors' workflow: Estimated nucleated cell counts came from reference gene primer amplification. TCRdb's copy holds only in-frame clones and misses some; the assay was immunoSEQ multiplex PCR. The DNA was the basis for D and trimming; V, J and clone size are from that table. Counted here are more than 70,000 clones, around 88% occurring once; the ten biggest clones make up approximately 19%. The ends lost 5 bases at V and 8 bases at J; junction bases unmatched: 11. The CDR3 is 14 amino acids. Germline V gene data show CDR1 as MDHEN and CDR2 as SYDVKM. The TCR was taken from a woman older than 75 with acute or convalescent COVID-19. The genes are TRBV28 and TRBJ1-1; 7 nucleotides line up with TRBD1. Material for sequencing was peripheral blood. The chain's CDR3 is CASSQLGQQGEAFF. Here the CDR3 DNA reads TGTGCCAGCAGTCAACTGGGACAGCAGGGCGAAGCTTTCTTT.